This T cell receptor (beta chain) was sequenced for a study of T-cell memory formation after mild COVID-19 (dated by TCRdb to the early 2020s). About the full investigation: TCR sequence clusters from the two donors were found to be largely donor specific. T-cell clones expanding and contracting after mild COVID-19 in a couple of donors were tracked by longitudinal TCRalpha and TCRbeta repertoire sequencing. The cohort was made up of two young adult volunteers, one female and one male, who were previously healthy.

Findings and caveats that apply to the study as a whole: Only two mild cases were covered by the study, and larger cohorts that include severe cases with pre-infection samples were considered necessary. From day 15 to 85, contracting clones showed balanced CD4/CD8 phenotypes, whereas a second wave of clones that expanded from day 15 to 37 leaned towards CD4+. Some responding clones were detected in pre-infection memory, suggesting pre-existing cross-reactive memory T cells joined the SARS-CoV-2 response. SARS-CoV-2 specificity of the second-wave clones peaking on day 37 was not confirmed. Contracting CD4+ clones were found mainly in CM and EM memory subsets, while CD8+ clones were enriched in EMRA.

Ficoll-Paque density gradient centrifugation was used to isolate PBMCs. Points on this clonotype: Its target antigen remains unknown. No much larger clonotype is one base removed from it; base qualities were not supplied.

These reads were obtained on an Illumina NovaSeq 6000. TCRalpha and TCRbeta cDNA libraries were constructed by 5'RACE with constant-segment primers, with sample barcodes and unique molecular identifiers being introduced. Trizol reagent was used to extract RNA from every sample. Amplification of the libraries took two PCR steps, and the second step added a second sample barcode plus Illumina TruSeq adapters. Sequencing of libraries was performed on an Illumina NovaSeq with 2 x 150 bp paired-end reads. The study's processing was this. Demultiplexing of reads and collapsing into UMI-guided consensus sequences were performed with migec v1.2.7. Using mixcr v2.1.11, the UMI consensuses were aligned to TRA and TRB V and J templates and assembled into clonotypes. Expanded or contracted clonotypes were those called significant by both edgeR and NoisET, with noise models trained on biological replicates. For edgeR calls, a false discovery rate-adjusted p below 0.01 and a log2 fold-change threshold of 1 were applied. As an exploratory analysis of dynamics, max-normalized trajectories of the 1000 most abundant clonotypes were examined by PCA with hierarchical clustering. Separately sequenced CD4+ and CD8+ repertoires were used to assign the CD4 or CD8 phenotype of responding clones. In TCRdb, the public reads were trimmed at Q25 with fastp and aligned with MiXCR, with productive beta chains retained. Rows with a matching CDR3 protein are joined into one entry that keeps the most common DNA and genes. TCRdb, rather than the study authors, made the V and J calls. This sample holds under 300,000 distinct CDR3 sequences; approximately 19% were observed only once. The ten largest make up under 30% of the sample.

This receptor was obtained from a young man who had mild COVID-19 (a few samples of this study predate the infection). The sample titles of this study are shuffled in the database, so cell type and time point are left out; the donor was told from shared clones. The material sequenced was PBMCs or a T cell subset sorted from them (not recorded which).

The CDR3 is CASSGREAGRNTIYF. The DNA is TGTGCCAGCAGTGGCAGGGAGGCGGGACGAAACACCATATATTTT. The chain joins TRBV12-3 or TRBV12-4 to TRBJ1-3, with a tentative D gene TRBD1 over 5 matching bases. The CDR3 goes from the cysteine to the phenylalanine over 15 residues. Solely the CDR3 DNA is kept, with 45 bases framed from the first base. The trim is 5 bases for V and 5 bases for J, with a gap of 16 bases between the germline ends.